The 26 T cell receptor beta chains reported below all come from one sample, sequenced in a study of T cells after yellow fever vaccination. From the 5' RACE reads, TCRdb called clonotypes with MiXCR, one entry per CDR3 protein. Of 170,000 or so distinct CDR3 sequences in the sample, about 6% are singletons; the top ten hold 2.9%. Sequenced material: CD4+ T cells sorted from PBMCs, taken on the day of the first yellow fever vaccination. The receptor source for this set is a man aged 18 to 35 who received the YFV17D yellow fever vaccine.

The chain carries TRBV19 and TRBJ2-6, with D perhaps TRBD1 or TRBD2 (6 bases each). The CDR3 has 15 residues. The germline V gene has CDR1 LNHDA and CDR2 SQIVND (reference sequence). V dropped 10 bases and J dropped 0 bases, with 13 bases sitting between them. The CDR3 sequence: CATGGLGSGANVLTF. CDR3 DNA sequence: TGTGCCACCGGGGGCCTGGGCTCTGGGGCCAACGTCCTGACTTTC.

The CDR3 region has the DNA TGTGCCAGCAGCTCGCGGGAATGGGAGCATGGCTACACCTTC. Protein product: CASSSREWEHGYTF. The chain has TRBV7-8 and TRBJ1-2, with D unresolved. V lost 4 bases and J lost 6, with 15 bases in between. The CDR3 length is 14 residues. Per germline, CDR1 SGHVS and CDR2 FQNEAQ.

This clonotype came up a few times. The V and J genes are TRBV10-3 and TRBJ1-2, with 11 nucleotides matching TRBD1. V dropped 6 bases and J dropped 6; count of bases not matched to a gene: 0. The CDR3 has 12 amino acids. Germline lookup yields CDR1 ENHRY and CDR2 SYGVKD. The DNA of the CDR3 is TGTGCCATCAGGGGACAGGGGGATGGCTACACCTTC. Translated: CAIRGQGDGYTF.

V is TRBV29-1 and J is TRBJ2-7; 11 bases fit TRBD1. The CDR3 is 12 residues long. CDR1 and CDR2 from the germline V gene are SQVTM and ANQGSEA. V lost 6 bases, J lost 5 bases, and 3 bases stayed unmatched. The CDR3 sequence is CSVRTGGNEQYV. CDR3 DNA sequence: TGCAGCGTAAGGACAGGGGGCAACGAGCAGTACGTC.

This clonotype was recorded a few times. The chain couples TRBV5-1 to TRBJ2-7, with D uncertain. The CDR3 runs to 9 residues. V was trimmed by 3 bases and J by 5 bases, leaving 0 bases between them. Germline-derived CDR1 and CDR2 are SGHRS and YFSETQ. The CDR3 region has the DNA TGCGCCAGCAGCTACGAGCAGTACGTC. Its translation: CASSYEQYV.

This clonotype was observed at least ten times. The chain joins TRBV7-8 to TRBJ2-5, with D tentatively TRBD2 (6 bases). The CDR3 extends over 14 amino acids. Germline values: CDR1 SGHVS, CDR2 FQNEAQ. V was trimmed by 2 bases and J by 5 bases, leaving 12 bases between them. The CDR3 loop reads CASSLTTGGETQYF. CDR3 DNA sequence: TGTGCCAGCAGCTTAACCACAGGAGGGGAGACCCAGTACTTC.

The rearrangement links TRBV5-1 to TRBJ2-3; D perhaps matches TRBD1 (5 bases). The CDR3 sequence is 14 residues long. V was clipped by 0 bases and J by 2 bases, with 7 bases between them. Germline lookup yields CDR1 SGHRS and CDR2 YFSETQ. CDR3 amino acids: CASSLDRLTDTQYF. The CDR3, as DNA: TGCGCCAGCAGCTTGGACAGGCTCACAGATACGCAGTATTTT.

This clonotype was counted only a few times. The V call is TRBV2, the J call TRBJ1-2, with 9 bases aligning to TRBD1. This CDR3 comprises 18 residues. Germline lookup yields CDR1 SNHLY and CDR2 FYNNEI. V shed 4 bases, J shed 4 bases, and the junction held 16 bases outside the gene matches. CDR3 loop: CASSVPPGTGKGSYGYTF. DNA of the CDR3: TGTGCCAGCAGTGTTCCCCCCGGGACAGGGAAAGGAAGCTATGGCTACACCTTC.

This clonotype was found many times. The chain uses TRBV6-4 and TRBJ2-3; a weak D match, TRBD1 (5 bases). The CDR3 has 13 amino acids. CDR1 and CDR2 from the germline V gene are MRHNA and SNTAGT. V lost 6 bases, J lost 2 bases, and 9 bases lay in between. The CDR3 DNA follows: TGTGCCAGCAGACAGGAATCCACAGATACGCAGTATTTT. This sequence encodes CASRQESTDTQYF.

This clonotype was counted only a few times. The chain recombines TRBV12-5 with TRBJ1-5, with unresolved D. From germline, CDR1 is LGHNT and CDR2 FRNRAP. The CDR3 is 12 amino acids. V gave up 5 bases and J gave up 11 bases, with 13 bases separating them. The CDR3 loop reads CASGPDGITQHF. The CDR3, as DNA: TGTGCTAGTGGTCCGGACGGTATTACCCAGCATTTT. The full variable domain, its missing parts supplied by reference TRBV12-5 and TRBJ1-5, is DARVTQTPRHKVTEMGQEVTMRCQPILGHNTVFWYRQTMMQGLELLAYFRNRAPLDDSGMPKDRFSAEMPDATLATLKIQPSEPRDSAVYFCASGPDGITQHFGDGTRLSIL.

The table lists this clonotype with many counts. The genes are TRBV5-6 and TRBJ2-2, with D maybe TRBD2 (6 bases). Germline-derived CDR1 and CDR2 are SGHDT and YYEEEE. CDR3 size: 11 residues. The germline V and J ends were trimmed by 6 bases and 6 bases, with 6 bases remaining between them. The CDR3 sequence is CASTGAGELFF. CDR3 nucleotide sequence: TGTGCCAGCACGGGGGCCGGGGAGCTGTTTTTT. Supplemented by reference TRBV5-6 and TRBJ2-2, the full variable domain reads DAGVTQSPTHLIKTRGQQVTLRCSPKSGHDTVSWYQQALGQGPQFIFQYYEEEERQRGNFPDRFSGHQFPNYSSELNVNALLLGDSALYLCASTGAGELFFGEGSRLTVL.

The table lists this clonotype with a few counts. The J gene is TRBJ2-1, the V gene TRBV18; D not certain. V lost 0 bases and J 10 bases, leaving 13 bases between the germline ends. Germline V gene lookup returns CDR1 KGHSH and CDR2 LQKENI. The CDR3 runs 14 residues. The DNA of the CDR3 is TGTGCCAGCTCACCACCGTCCGTCTTAGGCGAGCAGTTCTTC. Protein product: CASSPPSVLGEQFF.

The table lists this clonotype with a few counts. The chain links TRBV6-5 to TRBJ1-6; 7 bases align to TRBD1. The CDR3 loop spans 14 amino acids. With V trimmed by 6 bases and J by 14 bases, 13 bases remained unmatched. Germline V gene lookup returns CDR1 MNHEY and CDR2 SVGAGI. Here the CDR3 reads CASSVGQRHWALHF. The DNA of the CDR3 is TGTGCCAGCAGCGTGGGACAGCGCCACTGGGCCCTCCACTTT.

This clonotype has at least ten counts. The chain combines TRBV5-1 with TRBJ2-5; 9 nucleotides match TRBD2. V shed 4 bases, J shed 4 bases, and the junction held 8 bases outside the gene matches. Germline values: CDR1 SGHRS, CDR2 YFSETQ. This CDR3 has 15 amino acids. Here the CDR3 reads CASSNSGGRIETQYF. Written as DNA, the CDR3 is TGCGCCAGCAGCAATAGCGGGGGAAGGATAGAGACCCAGTACTTC.

This clonotype was counted at least ten times. V usage is TRBV7-2 and J usage is TRBJ1-1; no firm D call. Germline V lookup: CDR1 SGHTA, CDR2 FQGNSA. The CDR3 extends over 14 amino acids. The V end lost 5 bases, the J end lost 3 bases, and 13 bases lay between the germline ends. CDR3 in amino acids: CASSDPVKDTEAFF. CDR3 in DNA: TGTGCCAGCAGCGACCCCGTAAAGGACACTGAAGCTTTCTTT.

This clonotype has more than one count but fewer than ten. The chain uses TRBV4-2 and TRBJ2-7, with 7 positions matching TRBD1. Trimming cost V 9 bases and J 4 bases; bases outside gene matches: 9. Looked up from germline, CDR1 is LGHNA and CDR2 is YNFKEQ. The CDR3 sequence is 13 residues long. The DNA of the CDR3 is TGTGCCAGTGGTGGGGGACAGCATTACGAGCAGTACTTC. Translation: CASGGGQHYEQYF.

Ten or more counts support this clonotype. The chain couples TRBV11-1 to TRBJ2-2; 7 bases agree with TRBD1. Germline-derived CDR1 and CDR2 are SGHAT and FQDESV (reference sequence). The CDR3 length is 16 residues. J gave up 3 bases and V 6 bases, and 10 bases lay outside the gene matches. The CDR3 loop is CASRRKTGVDTGELFF. The CDR3 coding sequence is TGTGCCAGCAGACGTAAAACAGGGGTGGACACCGGGGAGCTGTTTTTT.

CDR3 bases: TGCAGCGCCTCATGGGGTCGGGACAGTGAAGCTTTCTTT. Its translation: CSASWGRDSEAFF. The chain joins TRBV29-1 to TRBJ1-1; 7 bases map to TRBD1. Germline loops: CDR1 SQVTM, CDR2 ANQGSEA. The CDR3 sequence is 13 residues long. Germline trimming cut 7 bases from V and 7 bases from J; bases unmatched to any gene: 12. Full variable domain (rest looked up from reference TRBV29-1 and TRBJ1-1): SAVISQKPSRDICQRGTSLTIQCQVDSQVTMMFWYRQQPGQSLTLIATANQGSEATYESGFVIDKFPISRPNLTFSTLTVSNMSPEDSSIYLCSASWGRDSEAFFGQGTRLTVV.

In this sample, this clonotype turned up many times. The chain employs TRBV12-3 or TRBV12-4 and TRBJ2-3, with 8 nucleotides matching TRBD2. This CDR3 is 15 amino acids long. The V segment lost 6 bases and the J segment 3 bases; nucleotides outside the gene matches: 8. The CDR3 is CASRPPGLETDTQYF. In nucleotides, the CDR3 is TGTGCCAGCAGGCCCCCGGGACTAGAAACAGATACGCAGTATTTT.

In this sample, this clonotype turned up many times. The V call is TRBV30, the J call TRBJ2-1, with 7 bases lining up with TRBD1. V lost 0 bases to trimming and J lost 7 bases; unmatched junction nucleotides: 6. CDR1 and CDR2 (germline): GTSNPN, SVGIG (reference sequence). The CDR3 extends over 14 amino acids. CDR3 coding DNA: TGTGCCTGGAGTGTAGGGGACAGATATAATGAGCAGTTCTTC. It codes for CAWSVGDRYNEQFF.

This chain links TRBV12-3 or TRBV12-4 with TRBJ2-1; 8 nucleotides align to TRBD1. This CDR3 region has 11 residues. V lost 5 bases to trimming and J lost 10 bases; unmatched junction nucleotides: 1. In DNA, the CDR3 is TGTGCCAGCAGTCGGGACAGGGAGCAGTTCTTC. Residues: CASSRDREQFF.

Turning to this clonotype: A much larger clone differs by one base, so this may be a read error. CDR3 sequence (DNA): TGTGCCAGCAAGAAACTAGTGGGGGGGCCGAACACCGGGGAGCTGTTTTTT. Translation gives CASKKLVGGPNTGELFF. The chain joins TRBV12-3 or TRBV12-4 to TRBJ2-2; TRBD2 is a possible D gene (7 bases). Trimming took off 7 bases at V and 0 bases at J, with 18 bases between the two ends. The length of the CDR3 is 17 residues.

This clonotype was observed many times. The chain employs TRBV7-3 and TRBJ1-2; no clear D gene. The V gene's germline CDR1 is SGHTA and CDR2 FQGTGA. Trimming shortened V by 5 bases and J by 4 bases, and 11 bases separated the two germline ends. The CDR3 is 13 residues long. The CDR3 here is CASSAGSGYGYTF. DNA for the CDR3: TGTGCCAGCAGCGCCGGGTCAGGCTATGGCTACACCTTC.

The rearrangement links TRBV18 to TRBJ1-5; 12 bases fit TRBD1. The CDR3 has 15 amino acids. Losses at the gene ends were 5 bases for V and 6 bases for J; bases not matched to a gene: 5. The germline CDR1 and CDR2 sequences are KGHSH and LQKENI. The CDR3 DNA reads as TGTGCCAGCTCAGCGGGGACAGGGGGCATTCAGCCCCAGCATTTT. Translating gives CASSAGTGGIQPQHF.

The rearrangement joins TRBV4-3 to TRBJ2-5; no clear D gene. Germline V gene sequence: CDR1 LGHNA, CDR2 YSLEER. The CDR3 covers 18 residues. V was trimmed by 0 bases and J by 1 base, leaving 18 bases between them. The CDR3 bases are TGCGCCAGCAGCCAAGATTCCTTTAGGGCGCGACCCCAAGAGACCCAGTACTTC. As protein: CASSQDSFRARPQETQYF.

The table lists this clonotype with many counts. The chain carries TRBV7-8 and TRBJ2-1; 7 bases line up with TRBD1. V was clipped by 2 bases and J by 0 bases; unmatched bases: 7. The germline gives CDR1 SGHVS, CDR2 FQNEAQ. The CDR3 loop spans 17 amino acids. CDR3 sequence (DNA): TGTGCCAGCAGCTTATTGGGACAGAGTCGCTCCTACAATGAGCAGTTCTTC. Protein sequence: CASSLLGQSRSYNEQFF. The full variable domain, completed using reference TRBV7-8 and TRBJ2-1, is GAGVSQSPRYKVAKRGQDVALRCDPISGHVSLFWYQQALGQGPEFLTYFQNEAQLDKSGLPSDRFFAERPEGSVSTLKIQRTQQEDSAVYLCASSLLGQSRSYNEQFFGPGTRLTVL.